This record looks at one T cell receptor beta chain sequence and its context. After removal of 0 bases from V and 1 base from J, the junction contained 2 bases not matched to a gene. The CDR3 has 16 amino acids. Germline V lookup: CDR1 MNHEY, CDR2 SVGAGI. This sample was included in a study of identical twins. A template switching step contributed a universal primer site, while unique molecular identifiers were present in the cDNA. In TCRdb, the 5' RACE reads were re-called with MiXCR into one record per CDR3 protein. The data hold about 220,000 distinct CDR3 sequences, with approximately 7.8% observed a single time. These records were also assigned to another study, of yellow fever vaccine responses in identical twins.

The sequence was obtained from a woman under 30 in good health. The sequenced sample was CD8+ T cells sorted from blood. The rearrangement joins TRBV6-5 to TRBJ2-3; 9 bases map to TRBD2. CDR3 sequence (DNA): TGTGCCAGCAGTTACTCTAGCGGGGGCGGCACAGATACGCAGTATTTT. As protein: CASSYSSGGGTDTQYF.